Sequencing of this TCR beta chain was carried out in a study of T cells in Graves' hyperthyroidism and ophthalmopathy. Out of 10 ml of fresh peripheral blood came the PBMCs. This clonotype was counted at least ten times. V lost 1 base to trimming and J lost 2 bases, with 11 bases between them. CDR1 is SGHAT and CDR2 is FQNNGV in the germline V gene. The CDR3 covers 15 residues. Using RNA transcripts as the source, TCR beta CDR3 regions were amplified. The primer set for the first-round RT-PCR of the TCR CDR3 was HTBI. From the multiplex PCR reads, TCRdb called clonotypes with MiXCR, one entry per CDR3 protein. This table has fewer than 850,000 distinct CDR3 sequences, 17% appearing once.

The chain couples TRBV11-2 to TRBJ1-2; D call uncertain. The material sequenced was blood. This receptor was taken from a man aged 45-60 years with Graves' hyperthyroidism. CDR3 sequence (DNA): TGTGCCAGCAGCTTAGCTTCGAGAGGGAACTATGGCTACACCTTC. As protein: CASSLASRGNYGYTF.